These 15 T cell receptor beta chains share one sample of origin, sequenced in a study of blood T cell repertoires in COVID-19. This table comes from immunoSEQ multiplex PCR, and its TCRdb copy is limited to in-frame clones, with some not included. Of tens of thousands of clones listed, less than 90% are singletons. The sequenced sample consisted of peripheral blood. These receptors all stem from an older man with acute or convalescent COVID-19.

This clone appeared a single time. The chain recombines TRBV18 with TRBJ2-7; D ambiguous. Germline lookup yields CDR1 KGHSH and CDR2 LQKENI. The CDR3 contains 12 residues. V lost 2 bases, J lost 5 bases, and 7 bases lay in between. The CDR3, as DNA: TGTGCCAGCTCACCAAATAGAAACGAGCAGTACTTC. Residues: CASSPNRNEQYF.

The chain links TRBV4-2 to TRBJ1-2, with 7 bases aligning to TRBD1. This CDR3 comprises 14 residues. The V gene's germline CDR1 is LGHNA and CDR2 YNFKEQ. The V and J ends lost 4 bases and 4 bases, in that order; junction bases with no gene match: 6. The CDR3 nucleotides read TGTGCCAGCAGCCCGGACAGGACTTCCTATGGCTACACCTTC. Protein product: CASSPDRTSYGYTF.

The V and J genes are TRBV5-1 and TRBJ1-1; no clear D. V was shortened by 1 base and J by 3 bases, with 13 bases between the two germline ends. The CDR3 extends over 15 amino acids. CDR1 and CDR2 (germline): SGHRS, YFSETQ. This CDR3 reads CASSLNQRRDTEAFF. CDR3 bases: TGCGCCAGCAGCTTGAATCAACGCCGGGACACTGAAGCTTTCTTT.

V usage is TRBV3-1 (or the pseudogene TRBV3-2) and J usage is TRBJ2-5, with D possibly being TRBD2 (6 bases). Germline assignment: CDR1 LGHDT and CDR2 YNNKEL (reference sequence). V was shortened by 7 bases and J by 3 bases, with 15 bases between the two germline ends. This CDR3 has 14 amino acids. CDR3 bases: TGTGCCAGCACCACCAACGGAGGGGAAGAGACCCAGTACTTC. The encoded protein is CASTTNGGEETQYF.

The rearrangement joins TRBV6-6 to TRBJ1-2; 7 positions agree with TRBD1. This CDR3 spans 13 amino acids. J lost 5 bases, V lost 7 bases, and 7 bases had no gene match. Germline-derived CDR1 and CDR2 are MNHNY and SVGAGI (reference sequence). CDR3: CASNSQGQYGYTF. CDR3 DNA: TGTGCCAGCAACTCACAGGGGCAGTATGGCTACACCTTC.

The chain recombines TRBV7-2 with TRBJ1-6, with D unclear. The CDR3 consists of 14 residues. Trimming pared 5 bases from V and 8 bases from J, leaving 13 bases between. Germline assignment: CDR1 SGHTA and CDR2 FQGNSA. CDR3 bases: TGTGCCAGCAGCCTTCGCGGCTCAGATTCACCCCTCCACTTT. Residues: CASSLRGSDSPLHF.

In this sample, this clone turned up a few times. This chain uses TRBV6-5 with TRBJ1-2; 9 bases match TRBD1. Germline CDR1 reads MNHEY; CDR2 reads SVGAGI. After removal of 6 bases from V and 6 bases from J, the junction contained 8 bases not matched to a gene. The CDR3 has 14 residues. DNA of the CDR3: TGTGCCAGCAGCACAGGGGGCCGGCTTCATGGCTACACCTTC. Translating gives CASSTGGRLHGYTF.

In its sample, this clone was seen a few times. CDR3 coding DNA: TGTGCCAGCTCACCCTTTTTAGCGGGAGGCGGGCAAGAGCAGTACTTC. Amino acids: CASSPFLAGGGQEQYF. The chain has TRBV18 and TRBJ2-7; 10 bases are shared with TRBD2. This CDR3 comprises 16 residues. In germline, CDR1 is KGHSH, CDR2 LQKENI. V lost 3 bases and J lost 7; bases outside the gene matches: 12.

The V and J genes are TRBV28 and TRBJ1-4, with TRBD1 as a possible D gene (5 bases). The V end lost 6 bases, the J end lost 6 bases, and 11 bases lay between the germline ends. The CDR3 has 13 residues. Germline-derived CDR1 and CDR2 are MDHEN and SYDVKM. CDR3: CASRAGGDEKLFF. For the CDR3, the DNA is TGTGCCAGCAGGGCTGGGGGGGATGAAAAACTGTTTTTT. The full variable domain, rest sourced from reference TRBV28 and TRBJ1-4, is DVKVTQSSRYLVKRTGEKVFLECVQDMDHENMFWYRQDPGLGLRLIYFSYDVKMKEKGDIPEGYSVSREKKERFSLILESASTNQTSMYLCASRAGGDEKLFFGSGTQLSVL.

V usage is TRBV6-5 and J usage is TRBJ2-4, with 10 bases lining up with TRBD2. The CDR3 has 16 residues. Looked up from germline, CDR1 is MNHEY and CDR2 is SVGAGI. The V and J ends lost 0 bases and 1 base, in that order; junction bases with no gene match: 0. The DNA for the CDR3 is TGTGCCAGCAGTTACTCAGCGGGAGGGGCCAAAAACATTCAGTACTTC. This codes for CASSYSAGGAKNIQYF.

The chain employs TRBV2 and TRBJ2-7; 9 bases are a match to TRBD2. Trimming removed 4 bases from V and 0 bases from J; junction bases left unmatched: 4. Germline V gene lookup returns CDR1 SNHLY and CDR2 FYNNEI. The CDR3 loop spans 15 amino acids. The CDR3 sequence: CASSVSSGTSYEQYF. DNA of the CDR3: TGTGCCAGCAGTGTCTCTAGCGGGACCTCCTACGAGCAGTACTTC.

The chain employs TRBV6-5 and TRBJ2-1; D might be TRBD2 (6 bases). CDR1 is MNHEY, CDR2 SVGAGI, per germline. The CDR3 runs to 15 residues. The V end lost 0 bases, the J end lost 3 bases, and 9 bases lay between the germline ends. The CDR3 coding sequence is TGTGCCAGCAGTTACTCTAGCGGAGTCTACAATGAGCAGTTCTTC. It is translated as CASSYSSGVYNEQFF.

This chain joins TRBV6-2 or TRBV6-3 and TRBJ2-2; no definite D call. Trimming pared 4 bases from V and 6 bases from J, leaving 9 bases between. CDR1 is MNHEY and CDR2 is SVGEGT in the germline V gene. This CDR3 spans 13 amino acids. The CDR3 loop reads CASSSTASGELFF. CDR3 in DNA: TGTGCCAGCAGTTCCACAGCTTCCGGGGAGCTGTTTTTT.

The chain has TRBV28 and TRBJ1-1; D may be TRBD1 (6 bases). CDR1 and CDR2 (germline): MDHEN, SYDVKM. Trimming left V 4 bases short and J 5 bases short, with 17 bases between. This CDR3 comprises 15 residues. This CDR3 is CASSSVGGGFTEAFF. DNA of the CDR3: TGTGCCAGCAGTTCAGTAGGGGGTGGATTTACTGAAGCTTTCTTT.

The chain employs TRBV24-1 and TRBJ2-2; D gene unclear. This CDR3 region has 15 residues. Germline values: CDR1 KGHDR, CDR2 SFDVKD. The V and J ends lost 2 bases and 1 base respectively, with 7 bases between them. CDR3 in amino acids: CATSDSGRNTGELFF. In DNA form, the CDR3 reads TGTGCCACCAGTGATTCAGGCAGGAACACCGGGGAGCTGTTTTTT.